These 20 T cell receptor beta chains were all obtained from the same sample, sequenced in a study of blood T cell repertoires in COVID-19. Data came from immunoSEQ multiplex PCR; TCRdb stores just in-frame clones and leaves some out. The sample has 300,000 or so clones, roughly nine tenths seen once; the top ten hold 5% to 7.5%. The sequencing sample was made of peripheral blood. The receptor source for this set is a man in his late teens or twenties who had recovered from COVID-19.

A note on this clone: A junction end diverges from the germline sequence, so it may reflect a read error. J is TRBJ1-1 and V is TRBV14; tentative D call: TRBD1 (6 bases). This CDR3 is built from 13 residues. Germline V gene data show CDR1 as SGHDN and CDR2 as FVKESK. CDR3 loop: CASSQNLNDRPYF. In DNA form, the CDR3 reads TGTGCCAGCAGCCAAAACCTAAACGACAGGCCCTACTTT.

This clone was picked up one time. This chain connects TRBV29-1 to TRBJ1-5; possible D gene TRBD1, 5 bases. Germline-derived CDR1 and CDR2 are SQVTM and ANQGSEA. The CDR3 loop spans 13 amino acids. Trimming cost V 4 bases and J 3 bases, with 10 bases left between them. This chain's CDR3 is CSVVSGNNQPQHF. Written as DNA, the CDR3 is TGCAGCGTTGTGTCAGGGAACAATCAGCCCCAGCATTTT.

The gene calls are TRBV15 and TRBJ2-1, with D unclear. The CDR3 length is 13 residues. Germline lookup yields CDR1 LNHNV and CDR2 YYDKDF (reference sequence). V was pared by 4 bases and J by 5 bases, with 9 bases between. CDR3 in amino acids: CATSTMANNEQFF. The CDR3 coding sequence is TGTGCCACCAGCACAATGGCAAACAATGAGCAGTTCTTC.

This chain links TRBV7-9 with TRBJ2-1; D is undetermined. This CDR3 has 15 amino acids. The germline V and J ends were trimmed by 5 bases and 0 bases, with 11 bases remaining between them. Per germline, CDR1 SEHNR and CDR2 FQNEAQ (reference sequence). The CDR3 bases are TGTGCCAGCAGCGCCGACTTATTCTCCTACAATGAGCAGTTCTTC. Its protein product is CASSADLFSYNEQFF.

The DNA for the CDR3 is TGCGCCAGCAGCCAAGATTTGATGAGGGGGCTGGAGACCCAGTACTTC. It codes for CASSQDLMRGLETQYF. The V call is TRBV4-1, the J call TRBJ2-5, with 7 bases identical to TRBD1. V was pared by 0 bases and J by 5 bases, with 9 bases of the junction left unmatched. The CDR3 extends over 16 amino acids. Germline V lookup: CDR1 MGHRA, CDR2 YSYEKL.

The rearrangement uses TRBV6-5 and TRBJ1-1; TRBD1 might be the D (6 bases). The V and J ends lost 3 bases and 4 bases respectively, with 12 bases between them. Germline assignment: CDR1 MNHEY and CDR2 SVGAGI. CDR3 length equals 14 residues. The CDR3 DNA reads TGTGCCAGCAGTTATCAGGGGCGGAGCACTGAAGCTTTCTTT. Translated: CASSYQGRSTEAFF.

The DNA for the CDR3 is TGTGCCAGCAGTATGACAGGGGGTCTCTATGGCTACACCTTC. Encoded protein: CASSMTGGLYGYTF. The chain is built from TRBV27 and TRBJ1-2; 9 bases are shared with TRBD1. V lost 5 bases to trimming and J lost 4 bases; unmatched junction nucleotides: 5. The CDR3 is 14 amino acids. The germline V gene has CDR1 MNHEY and CDR2 SMNVEV (reference sequence).

The chain has TRBV12-3 or TRBV12-4 and TRBJ1-2; TRBD1 agrees at 8 bases. V lost 3 bases and J lost 8; bases outside the gene matches: 5. CDR3 length: 13 amino acids. The CDR3 bases are TGTGCCAGCAGTTTTACAGGGGGTAGGGGCTACACCTTC. It yields the protein CASSFTGGRGYTF.

The rearrangement uses TRBV7-9 and TRBJ2-7, with 10 bases fitting TRBD1. The CDR3 is 19 residues long. CDR1 is SEHNR, CDR2 FQNEAQ, per germline (reference sequence). The ends lost 1 base at V and 4 bases at J; junction bases unmatched: 16. In DNA, the CDR3 is TGTGCCAGCAGCTTAGTAGAGGGACAGGGGAAGGTAGTTCCTTACGAGCAGTACTTC. Translated, it gives CASSLVEGQGKVVPYEQYF. Full variable domain (rest looked up from reference TRBV7-9 and TRBJ2-7): DTGVSQNPRHKITKRGQNVTFRCDPISEHNRLYWYRQTLGQGPEFLTYFQNEAQLEKSRLLSDRFSAERPKGSFSTLEIQRTEQGDSAMYLCASSLVEGQGKVVPYEQYFGPGTRLTVT.

This chain joins TRBV3-1 (or the pseudogene TRBV3-2) and TRBJ1-3; D remains ambiguous. The CDR3 has 16 residues. CDR1 LGHDT and CDR2 YNNKEL come from the germline V gene (reference sequence). V was pared by 0 bases and J by 0 bases, with 9 bases between. Here the CDR3 reads CASSQEVGSSGNTIYF. CDR3 nucleotide sequence: TGTGCCAGCAGCCAAGAGGTCGGTTCCTCTGGAAACACCATATATTTT.

This rearrangement joins TRBV2 to TRBJ2-7; D may be TRBD1 (6 bases). Looked up from germline, CDR1 is SNHLY and CDR2 is FYNNEI. V lost 10 bases and J lost 3, with 13 bases in between. The CDR3 length is 12 residues. CDR3: CATRDTFYEQYF. CDR3 DNA: TGTGCCACCCGGGACACATTCTACGAGCAGTACTTC.

The chain is built from TRBV10-2 and TRBJ2-2; TRBD1 aligns across 7 bases. Germline V gene sequence: CDR1 WSHSY, CDR2 SAAADI. Losses at the gene ends were 3 bases for V and 4 bases for J; bases not matched to a gene: 8. This CDR3 is built from 16 residues. The CDR3 sequence: CASSEATGLGTGELFF. As DNA, the CDR3 is TGCGCCAGCAGTGAAGCGACAGGGCTCGGCACCGGGGAGCTGTTTTTT.

The chain recombines TRBV10-2 with TRBJ2-3; a weak D match, TRBD2 (6 bases). The germline V gene encodes CDR1 WSHSY and CDR2 SAAADI. The CDR3 is 15 amino acids. Trimming removed 6 bases at V and 2 bases at J, with 15 bases between. The CDR3 bases are TGCGCCAGCAGGGGGGGTGGAGGATCCACAGATACGCAGTATTTT. Its protein product is CASRGGGGSTDTQYF.

V is TRBV27 and J is TRBJ1-2; 11 bases are shared with TRBD1. Germline lookup yields CDR1 MNHEY and CDR2 SMNVEV (reference sequence). The CDR3 length is 14 residues. J was trimmed by 3 bases and V by 5 bases; bases with no gene match: 2. CDR3 DNA: TGTGCCAGCAGTCTGGGACAGGGGGACTATGGCTACACCTTC. It codes for CASSLGQGDYGYTF.

The chain has TRBV29-1 and TRBJ1-1; no clear D gene. Germline CDR1 is SQVTM and CDR2 is ANQGSEA. Trimming pared 0 bases from V and 4 bases from J, leaving 9 bases between. There are 13 residues in the CDR3. CDR3 loop: CSVEDNAGTEAFF. The CDR3 bases are TGCAGCGTTGAAGATAACGCGGGCACTGAAGCTTTCTTT.

The rearrangement uses TRBV19 and TRBJ1-1; TRBD1 is a possible D gene (5 bases). From germline, CDR1 is LNHDA and CDR2 SQIVND (reference sequence). V lost 3 bases and J lost 4, with 9 bases in between. The length of the CDR3 is 13 residues. CDR3 region: CASSMLGGTEAFF. In DNA form, the CDR3 reads TGTGCCAGTAGTATGCTCGGGGGCACTGAAGCTTTCTTT. The full variable domain, with the rest looked up from reference TRBV19 and TRBJ1-1, is DGGITQSPKYLFRKEGQNVTLSCEQNLNHDAMYWYRQDPGQGLRLIYYSQIVNDFQKGDIAEGYSVSREKKESFPLTVTSAQKNPTAFYLCASSMLGGTEAFFGQGTRLTVV.

This clone was observed once. J is TRBJ1-1 and V is TRBV18; no firm D call. This CDR3 is 16 amino acids long. V was shortened by 0 bases and J by 0 bases, with 11 bases between the two germline ends. Germline CDR1 KGHSH, CDR2 LQKENI. The CDR3 loop is CASSPPAGKLNTEAFF. In DNA, the CDR3 is TGTGCCAGCTCACCACCGGCGGGGAAATTGAACACTGAAGCTTTCTTT.

This clone was recorded once. J is TRBJ1-2 and V is TRBV10-3; 8 bases fit TRBD1. The germline V gene has CDR1 ENHRY and CDR2 SYGVKD. V was pared by 4 bases and J by 0 bases, with 13 bases of the junction left unmatched. CDR3 size: 18 residues. The CDR3 is CAISAGQGRGLANYGYTF. The CDR3 nucleotides read TGTGCCATCAGTGCCGGACAGGGAAGGGGGCTAGCTAACTATGGCTACACCTTC.

The chain combines TRBV9 with TRBJ2-1, with 9 bases fitting TRBD2. The V and J ends lost 3 bases and 4 bases, in that order; junction bases with no gene match: 5. The CDR3 totals 15 residues. CDR1 SGDLS and CDR2 YYNGEE come from the germline V gene. CDR3 loop: CASSARLAEYNEQFF. The CDR3 DNA sequence: TGTGCCAGCAGCGCCCGACTAGCGGAGTACAATGAGCAGTTCTTC.

The chain has TRBV5-1 and TRBJ2-2; 8 positions match TRBD2. CDR3 length: 16 amino acids. Germline lookup yields CDR1 SGHRS and CDR2 YFSETQ. V lost 0 bases to trimming and J lost 2 bases; unmatched junction nucleotides: 3. The CDR3 loop reads CASSLAGTSNTGELFF. The CDR3 DNA sequence: TGCGCCAGCAGCTTGGCCGGGACTAGTAACACCGGGGAGCTGTTTTTT.